These 30 T cell receptor beta chains originate from one sample sequenced in a study of cytomegalovirus exposure and HLA in healthy donors. With 60 Vbeta and 13 Jbeta primers, the PCR was carried out. TCRdb keeps only in-frame clones here, not all; method: immunoSEQ multiplex PCR. The sample consists of some 150,000 clones, over 65% of them appearing once. Sequenced sample: PBMCs. These TCRs come from a female donor in good health and CMV-seropositive.

The genes are TRBV5-1 and TRBJ2-2, with 12 bases lining up with TRBD2. This CDR3 spans 16 amino acids. The V and J ends lost 0 bases and 6 bases, in that order; junction bases with no gene match: 3. Looked up from germline, CDR1 is SGHRS and CDR2 is YFSETQ. The CDR3 DNA reads TGCGCCAGCAGCTTGGTTGCTAGCGGGGGGGCCGGGGAGCTGTTTTTT. Protein: CASSLVASGGAGELFF.

This clone has only a few counts. The V gene is TRBV6-1, the J gene TRBJ2-7; weak D call: TRBD1 (6 bases). CDR3 length equals 12 residues. Deletions cut 5 bases from V and 4 bases from J, with 9 bases between. CDR1 and CDR2 (germline): MNHNS, SASEGT. The CDR3 is CASSLDRYEQYF. The CDR3 DNA follows: TGTGCCAGCAGTCTTGACAGGTACGAGCAGTACTTC.

The chain joins TRBV27 to TRBJ2-7; D possibly corresponds to TRBD1 (6 bases). The germline V gene has CDR1 MNHEY and CDR2 SMNVEV (reference sequence). V lost 3 bases and J 2 bases, leaving 11 bases between the germline ends. This CDR3 has 14 residues. CDR3 nucleotide sequence: TGTGCCAGCAGTTTGGGGGCTATGCCCTACGAGCAGTACTTC. Its translation: CASSLGAMPYEQYF.

The J gene is TRBJ1-2, the V gene TRBV5-1; tentative D call: TRBD1 (6 bases). V lost 1 base, J lost 2 bases, and 9 bases lay in between. Germline lookup yields CDR1 SGHRS and CDR2 YFSETQ. The CDR3 is 14 residues long. The CDR3 loop reads CASSLPGANYGYTF. DNA of the CDR3: TGCGCCAGCAGCTTGCCAGGGGCGAACTATGGCTACACCTTC.

This chain connects TRBV6-5 to TRBJ2-1; the match to TRBD2 covers 11 bases. This CDR3 has 15 amino acids. V shed 2 bases and J 6 bases; nucleotides not matched to a gene: 3. The V gene's germline CDR1 is MNHEY and CDR2 SVGAGI. CDR3 DNA sequence: TGTGCCAGCAGTTACGGGACTAGCGGTTTCAATGAGCAGTTCTTC. This translates into CASSYGTSGFNEQFF.

The gene calls are TRBV10-2 and TRBJ1-3; D is unclear. V lost 5 bases to trimming and J lost 0 bases, with 11 bases between them. CDR3 length: 15 residues. The V gene's germline CDR1 is WSHSY and CDR2 SAAADI. The CDR3 protein is CASSMAGNSGNTIYF. The CDR3 nucleotides are TGCGCCAGCAGTATGGCGGGGAACTCTGGAAACACCATATATTTT.

J is TRBJ2-3 and V is TRBV7-9, with 8 bases lining up with TRBD1. The J segment lost 6 bases and the V segment lost 7 bases, leaving 9 bases of the junction unmatched. Per the germline V gene, CDR1 is SEHNR and CDR2 is FQNEAQ (reference sequence). This CDR3 has 14 residues. The CDR3 is CASNSRTGRDTQYF. The CDR3 DNA reads TGTGCCAGCAACTCAAGGACAGGGCGCGATACGCAGTATTTT.

The V call is TRBV5-1, the J call TRBJ2-1, with 12 bases lining up with TRBD2. J gave up 6 bases and V 0 bases, and 10 bases lay outside the gene matches. Germline V gene data show CDR1 as SGHRS and CDR2 as YFSETQ. The CDR3 is 18 residues long. CDR3 residues: CASSLETSGGYSRNEQFF. Here the CDR3 DNA reads TGCGCCAGCAGCTTGGAAACTAGCGGGGGGTACTCTCGCAATGAGCAGTTCTTC.

The rearrangement joins TRBV6-5 to TRBJ1-2, with 10 bases fitting TRBD1. In germline, CDR1 is MNHEY, CDR2 SVGAGI. There are 14 residues in the CDR3. J lost 5 bases, V lost 6 bases, and 6 bases had no gene match. CDR3 region: CASSQGTGVYGYTF. The CDR3 DNA reads as TGTGCCAGCAGCCAGGGGACAGGGGTTTATGGCTACACCTTC.

The chain joins TRBV7-3 to TRBJ2-7; 7 bases line up with TRBD1. Germline V gene sequence: CDR1 SGHTA, CDR2 FQGTGA. The V gene end was trimmed by 5 bases and the J gene end by 0 bases; junction bases not matched to a gene: 7. This CDR3 has 15 amino acids. CDR3 sequence reads: CASSQDRSSSYEQYF. CDR3 coding DNA: TGTGCCAGCAGCCAGGACAGGTCAAGCTCCTACGAGCAGTACTTC.

Comment on this clone: The same CDR3 can be traced to other DNA sequences in this sample. The chain joins TRBV9 to TRBJ2-5; a possible D gene is TRBD2 (6 bases). V gave up 2 bases and J gave up 5 bases, with 10 bases separating them. The CDR3 contains 13 residues. Germline V lookup: CDR1 SGDLS, CDR2 YYNGEE. The CDR3 spells CASSVGAGETQYF. DNA for the CDR3: TGTGCCAGCAGCGTTGGAGCGGGTGAGACCCAGTACTTC.

J is TRBJ1-1 and V is TRBV2; tentatively, D is TRBD1 (6 bases). The V end was cut by 8 bases, the J end by 5 bases, with 12 bases between. From germline, CDR1 is SNHLY and CDR2 FYNNEI. The CDR3 is made up of 12 amino acids. The CDR3 DNA reads TGTGCCAGCCCAGGGGAGGGGACTGAAGCTTTCTTT. Amino acid sequence: CASPGEGTEAFF. The complete variable domain, with remaining parts taken from reference TRBV2 and TRBJ1-1, reads EPEVTQTPSHQVTQMGQEVILRCVPISNHLYFYWYRQILGQKVEFLVSFYNNEISEKSEIFDDQFSVERPDGSNFTLKIRSTKLEDSAMYFCASPGEGTEAFFGQGTRLTVV.

The V gene is TRBV6-1, the J gene TRBJ2-3; the D gene is possibly TRBD2 (6 bases). The CDR3 runs 14 residues. Trimming removed 6 bases at V and 2 bases at J, with 12 bases between. Germline loops: CDR1 MNHNS, CDR2 SASEGT. The CDR3 sequence: CASRTGLHTDTQYF. DNA of the CDR3: TGTGCCAGCAGAACGGGACTCCACACAGATACGCAGTATTTT.

The chain recombines TRBV11-2 with TRBJ2-7, with 10 bases fitting TRBD2. The CDR3 is 13 residues long. Trimming at V came to 5 bases and at J to 5 bases, leaving 3 bases not matched to a gene. Germline CDR1 SGHAT, CDR2 FQNNGV. CDR3 nucleotides: TGTGCCAGCAGCACCGGACTAGCGGACGAGCAGTACTTC. Its protein is CASSTGLADEQYF. Full variable domain (missing parts from reference TRBV11-2 and TRBJ2-7): EAGVAQSPRYKIIEKRQSVAFWCNPISGHATLYWYQQILGQGPKLLIQFQNNGVVDDSQLPKDRFSAERLKGVDSTLKIQPAKLEDSAVYLCASSTGLADEQYFGPGTRLTVT.

This clone was seen only once. The chain combines TRBV7-6 with TRBJ1-4; TRBD1 might be the D (5 bases). The CDR3 has 15 amino acids. Trimming removed 2 bases from V and 6 bases from J, with 13 bases in between. Germline-derived CDR1 and CDR2 are SGHVS and FNYEAQ. CDR3 sequence (DNA): TGTGCCAGCAGCTTACAAAACTGGGGGGATGAAAAACTGTTTTTT. This gives the protein CASSLQNWGDEKLFF.

J is TRBJ2-2 and V is TRBV7-3; perhaps TRBD2 as D (5 bases). V was cut by 2 bases and J by 2 bases, with 6 bases left in between. Germline V lookup: CDR1 SGHTA, CDR2 FQGTGA. The CDR3 length is 14 residues. Here the CDR3 reads CASSLGSNTGELFF. CDR3 bases: TGTGCCAGCAGCTTAGGGAGTAACACCGGGGAGCTGTTTTTT.

V is TRBV5-1 and J is TRBJ2-5, with 10 bases fitting TRBD1. V shed 0 bases and J 4 bases; nucleotides not matched to a gene: 6. CDR3 length: 16 residues. Germline V gives CDR1 SGHRS, CDR2 YFSETQ. The CDR3 nucleotides read TGCGCCAGCAGCTTGGAGGGACAGGGGTCGGGAGAGACCCAGTACTTC. Residues: CASSLEGQGSGETQYF.

The V call is TRBV4-2, the J call TRBJ1-2; the match to TRBD1 covers 10 bases. J gave up 8 bases and V 0 bases, and 3 bases lay outside the gene matches. CDR3 length: 14 residues. Germline values: CDR1 LGHNA, CDR2 YNFKEQ. CDR3 protein: CASSQEGDRGGYTF. The CDR3 DNA sequence: TGTGCCAGCAGCCAAGAAGGGGACAGGGGCGGCTACACCTTC.

The chain links TRBV10-3 to TRBJ1-1; possibly TRBD1 for D (5 bases). V shed 2 bases and J shed 11 bases, with 18 bases lying between them. This CDR3 contains 14 residues. The germline CDR1 and CDR2 sequences are ENHRY and SYGVKD. CDR3 loop: CAISEETAAARAFF. For the CDR3, the DNA is TGTGCCATCAGTGAGGAGACAGCCGCCGCGAGGGCTTTCTTT.

This clone was seen just once. J is TRBJ2-1 and V is TRBV29-1; perhaps TRBD2 as D (6 bases). V shed 4 bases and J shed 4 bases, with 14 bases lying between them. Germline CDR1 SQVTM, CDR2 ANQGSEA. The CDR3 length is 14 residues. In DNA form, the CDR3 reads TGCAGCGTTGCTTCGCGGGGACGATACAATGAGCAGTTCTTC. Its translation: CSVASRGRYNEQFF.

V usage is TRBV7-8 and J usage is TRBJ2-4, with 8 nucleotides matching TRBD2. V gave up 7 bases and J gave up 0 bases; unmatched junction bases: 11. Germline V gene data show CDR1 as SGHVS and CDR2 as FQNEAQ. This CDR3 spans 17 amino acids. The CDR3 is CASTLDPAGVAKNIQYF. CDR3 sequence (DNA): TGTGCCAGCACACTCGACCCAGCGGGGGTAGCCAAAAACATTCAGTACTTC.

The chain employs TRBV5-1 and TRBJ2-7; 9 positions agree with TRBD2. The germline gives CDR1 SGHRS, CDR2 YFSETQ. V trimming: 5 bases; J trimming: 3 bases; junction bases outside the gene matches: 9. The CDR3 runs to 15 residues. DNA of the CDR3: TGCGCCAGCAGACCGCTAGCGGGAAACGTCTACGAGCAGTACTTC. Amino acids: CASRPLAGNVYEQYF. The whole variable domain, filled in from reference TRBV5-1 and TRBJ2-7, reads KAGVTQTPRYLIKTRGQQVTLSCSPISGHRSVSWYQQTPGQGLQFLFEYFSETQRNKGNFPGRFSGRQFSNSRSEMNVSTLELGDSALYLCASRPLAGNVYEQYFGPGTRLTVT.

The chain couples TRBV5-1 to TRBJ1-3; no firm D call. This CDR3 has 14 residues. Trimming shortened V by 7 bases and J by 0 bases, and 11 bases separated the two germline ends. Germline values: CDR1 SGHRS, CDR2 YFSETQ. The CDR3 region is CASGLQPSGNTIYF. The CDR3 bases are TGCGCCAGCGGCCTACAGCCCTCTGGAAACACCATATATTTT.

The genes are TRBV5-1 and TRBJ1-2; 7 bases agree with TRBD1. This CDR3 spans 14 amino acids. CDR1 SGHRS and CDR2 YFSETQ come from the germline V gene. J lost 6 bases, V lost 2 bases, and 7 bases had no gene match. The CDR3 DNA sequence: TGCGCCAGCAGCTTTTCTGAGACAGGGCATGGCTACACCTTC. It specifies CASSFSETGHGYTF.

This clone was observed a handful of times. The CDR3 here is CASSDGQGDYEKLFF. As DNA, the CDR3 is TGTGCCAGCAGTGACGGACAGGGGGATTATGAAAAACTGTTTTTT. This chain joins TRBV6-1 and TRBJ1-4; 10 bases are shared with TRBD1. This CDR3 has 15 residues. Trimming removed 3 bases from V and 6 bases from J; junction bases left unmatched: 4. The V gene's germline CDR1 is MNHNS and CDR2 SASEGT.

The chain links TRBV5-1 to TRBJ2-7, with a possible D match to TRBD1 (5 bases). Germline loops: CDR1 SGHRS, CDR2 YFSETQ. The CDR3 covers 13 residues. The V end was cut by 0 bases, the J end by 5 bases, with 9 bases between. The CDR3 here is CASSLVGAHEQYF. CDR3 coding DNA: TGCGCCAGCAGCTTGGTAGGGGCCCACGAGCAGTACTTC.

The rearrangement links TRBV7-9 to TRBJ1-3, with unresolved D. CDR1 and CDR2 (germline): SEHNR, FQNEAQ (reference sequence). Trimming removed 1 base at V and 12 bases at J, with 16 bases between. The CDR3 is made up of 14 amino acids. The CDR3 DNA reads TGTGCCAGCAGCTTAGGGGCAGTGGCCCGAGACATATATTTT. Its protein product is CASSLGAVARDIYF. The complete variable domain, with remaining parts taken from reference TRBV7-9 and TRBJ1-3, reads DTGVSQNPRHKITKRGQNVTFRCDPISEHNRLYWYRQTLGQGPEFLTYFQNEAQLEKSRLLSDRFSAERPKGSFSTLEIQRTEQGDSAMYLCASSLGAVARDIYFGEGSWLTVV.

This sequence joins TRBV5-1 and TRBJ2-7, with 8 bases lining up with TRBD2. Germline V gives CDR1 SGHRS, CDR2 YFSETQ. After removal of 0 bases from V and 0 bases from J, the junction contained 8 bases not matched to a gene. This CDR3 comprises 17 residues. CDR3 nucleotides: TGCGCCAGCAGCTTGGAGTTCATAGCGGGAAGCTCCTACGAGCAGTACTTC. Translating gives CASSLEFIAGSSYEQYF.

J is TRBJ2-7 and V is TRBV2, with a possible D match to TRBD1 (6 bases). The ends were cut back, 4 bases at V and 5 bases at J, with 15 bases in the middle. This CDR3 spans 14 amino acids. CDR1 and CDR2 from the germline V gene are SNHLY and FYNNEI. The CDR3 sequence: CASSADWGLHEQYF. CDR3 nucleotides: TGTGCCAGCAGTGCGGACTGGGGGCTGCACGAGCAGTACTTC. Variable domain in full (rest from reference TRBV2 and TRBJ2-7): EPEVTQTPSHQVTQMGQEVILRCVPISNHLYFYWYRQILGQKVEFLVSFYNNEISEKSEIFDDQFSVERPDGSNFTLKIRSTKLEDSAMYFCASSADWGLHEQYFGPGTRLTVT.

This chain links TRBV7-3 with TRBJ1-6; D unresolved. The CDR3 spans 15 residues. Germline V gene sequence: CDR1 SGHTA, CDR2 FQGTGA. V dropped 0 bases and J dropped 4 bases, with 7 bases sitting between them. The CDR3 sequence: CASSLTGDYNSPLHF. CDR3 nucleotide sequence: TGTGCCAGCAGCTTAACGGGCGATTATAATTCACCCCTCCACTTT.